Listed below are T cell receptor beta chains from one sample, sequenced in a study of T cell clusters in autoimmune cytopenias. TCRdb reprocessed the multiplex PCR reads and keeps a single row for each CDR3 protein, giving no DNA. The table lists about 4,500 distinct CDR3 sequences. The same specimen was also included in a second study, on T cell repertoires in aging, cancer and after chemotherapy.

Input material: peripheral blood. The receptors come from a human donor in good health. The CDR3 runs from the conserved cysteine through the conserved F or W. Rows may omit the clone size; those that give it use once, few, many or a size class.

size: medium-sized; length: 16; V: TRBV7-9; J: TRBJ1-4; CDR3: CASSSQVGLDGEKLFF
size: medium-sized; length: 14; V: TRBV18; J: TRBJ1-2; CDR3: CASSPLDRAYGYTF
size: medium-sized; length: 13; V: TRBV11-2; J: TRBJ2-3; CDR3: CASRLTGEDTQYF
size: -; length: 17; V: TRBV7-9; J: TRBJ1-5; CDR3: CASSLGGAGGYNQPQHF
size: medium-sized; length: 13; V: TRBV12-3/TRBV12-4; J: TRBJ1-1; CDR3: CASSTPMNTEAFF
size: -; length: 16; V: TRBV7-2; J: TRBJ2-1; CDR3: CASSSLTSPIYNEQFF
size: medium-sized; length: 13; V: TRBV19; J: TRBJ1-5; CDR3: CASSIAGLQPQHF
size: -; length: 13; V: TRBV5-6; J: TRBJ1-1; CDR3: CASSDQGITEAFF
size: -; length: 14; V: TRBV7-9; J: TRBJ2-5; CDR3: CASSLRDRQETQYF
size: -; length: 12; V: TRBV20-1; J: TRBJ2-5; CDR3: CSAPGTTETQYF
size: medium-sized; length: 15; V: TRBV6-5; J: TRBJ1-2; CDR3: CASSEEDRGSYGYTF
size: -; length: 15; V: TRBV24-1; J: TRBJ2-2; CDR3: CATTQGTANTGELFF
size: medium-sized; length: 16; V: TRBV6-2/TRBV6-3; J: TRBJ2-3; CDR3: CASSYGSGRATDTQYF
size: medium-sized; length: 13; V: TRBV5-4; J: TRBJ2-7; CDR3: CASSLDRGHEQYF
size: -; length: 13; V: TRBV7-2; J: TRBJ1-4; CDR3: CASRAGGYEKLFF
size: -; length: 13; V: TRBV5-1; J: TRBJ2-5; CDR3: CASSLLSEETQYF
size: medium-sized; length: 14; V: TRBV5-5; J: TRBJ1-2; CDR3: CASSSGQLGYGYTF
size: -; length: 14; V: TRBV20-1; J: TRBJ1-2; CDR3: CSARDGTGPYGYTF
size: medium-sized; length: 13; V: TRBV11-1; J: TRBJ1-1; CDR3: CASSLQTGAEAFF
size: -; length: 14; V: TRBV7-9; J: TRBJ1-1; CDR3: CASSFVQVGTEAFF
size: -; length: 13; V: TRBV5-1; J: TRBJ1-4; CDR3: CASSSSTNEKLFF
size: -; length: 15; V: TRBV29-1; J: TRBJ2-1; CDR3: CSVLLSTGLYNEQFF
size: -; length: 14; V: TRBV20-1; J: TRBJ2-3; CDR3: CSASSPRRADTQYF
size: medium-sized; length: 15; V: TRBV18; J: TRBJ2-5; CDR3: CASSPPAQGFGTQYF
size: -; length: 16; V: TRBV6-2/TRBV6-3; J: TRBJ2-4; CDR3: CASSYPLQHRKNIQYF
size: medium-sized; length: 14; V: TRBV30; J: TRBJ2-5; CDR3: CAWDSTGGQETQYF
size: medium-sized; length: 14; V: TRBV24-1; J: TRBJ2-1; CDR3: CATSEGQGLNEQFF
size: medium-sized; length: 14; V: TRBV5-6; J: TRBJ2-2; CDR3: CATRPGEGTGELFF
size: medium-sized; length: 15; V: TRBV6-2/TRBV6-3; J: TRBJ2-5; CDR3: CASSLNRASQETQYF
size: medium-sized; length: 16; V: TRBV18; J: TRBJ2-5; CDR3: CASSPFTGGQQETQYF
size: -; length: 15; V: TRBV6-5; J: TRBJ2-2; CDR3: CASSSGTSNTGELFF
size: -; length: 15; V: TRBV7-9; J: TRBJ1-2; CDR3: CASSPVGPHVYGYTF
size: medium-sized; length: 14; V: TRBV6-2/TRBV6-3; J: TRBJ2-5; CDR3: CASSKPRTKETQYF
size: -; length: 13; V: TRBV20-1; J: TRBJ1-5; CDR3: CSAGPPNNQPQHF
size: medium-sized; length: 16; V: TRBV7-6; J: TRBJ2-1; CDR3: CASSLAGTSGRDEQFF
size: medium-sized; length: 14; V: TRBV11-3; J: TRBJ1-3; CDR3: CASSKARSGNTIYF
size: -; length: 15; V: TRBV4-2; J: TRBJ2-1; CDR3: CASSPPEREFNEQFF
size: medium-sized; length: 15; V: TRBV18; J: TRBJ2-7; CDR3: CASSPGHASSYEQYF
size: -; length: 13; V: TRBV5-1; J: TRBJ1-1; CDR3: CASSLGVKAEAFF
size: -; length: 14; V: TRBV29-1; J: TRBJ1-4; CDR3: CSVSPGGGDEKLFF
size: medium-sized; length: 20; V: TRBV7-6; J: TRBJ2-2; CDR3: CASSPSPFLAGGPDTGELFF
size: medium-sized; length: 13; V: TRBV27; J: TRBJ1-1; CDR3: CASSRQGRTEAFF
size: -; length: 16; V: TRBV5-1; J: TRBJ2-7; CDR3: CASRRTQDTSSYEQYF
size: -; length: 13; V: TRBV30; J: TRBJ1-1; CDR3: CAWGGQANTEAFF
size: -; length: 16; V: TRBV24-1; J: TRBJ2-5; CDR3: CATSDLSVGREETQYF
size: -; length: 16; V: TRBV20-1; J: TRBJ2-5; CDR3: CSAESPRRQGWETQYF
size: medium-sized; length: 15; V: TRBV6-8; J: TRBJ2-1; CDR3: CASSRARTVSNEQFF
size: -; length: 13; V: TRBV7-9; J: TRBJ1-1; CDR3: CASATALNTEAFF
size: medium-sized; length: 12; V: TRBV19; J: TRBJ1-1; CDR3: CASSIGWTEAFF
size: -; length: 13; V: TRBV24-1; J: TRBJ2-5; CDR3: CATGDSWGETQYF
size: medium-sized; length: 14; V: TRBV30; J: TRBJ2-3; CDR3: CAWSRDRGSDTQYF
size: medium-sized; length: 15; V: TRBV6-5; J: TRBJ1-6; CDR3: CASSPRQGAASPLHF
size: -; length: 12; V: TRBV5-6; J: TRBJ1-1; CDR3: CASSLATGEAFF
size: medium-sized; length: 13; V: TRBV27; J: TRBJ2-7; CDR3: CASSSLNSYEQYF
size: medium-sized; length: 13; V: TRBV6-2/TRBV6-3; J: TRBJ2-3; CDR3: CASRSSSSDTQYF
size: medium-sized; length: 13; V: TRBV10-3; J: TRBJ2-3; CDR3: CAISDGTTDTQYF
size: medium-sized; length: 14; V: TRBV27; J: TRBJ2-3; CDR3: CASRTGGGADTQYF
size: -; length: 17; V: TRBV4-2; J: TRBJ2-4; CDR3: CASSQGVGLGAKNIQYF
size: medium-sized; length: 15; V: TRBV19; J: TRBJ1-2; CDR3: CASSIGPGGAFGYTF